Listed below are T cell receptor beta chains from one sample, sequenced in a study of blood T cell repertoires in COVID-19. Produced via immunoSEQ multiplex PCR; TCRdb's table is partial and in-frame only. The profile covers 100,000 to 130,000 clones, with 88% appearing a single time and 2% to 2.5% taken by the ten largest. The specimen was peripheral blood. The source is a human donor in a cohort sampled during active COVID-19. CDR3s include the opening cysteine and the closing phenylalanine or tryptophan. The D gene is left open where the match is weak. Rows give clone size only sometimes, using once, few, many, or a class for an expanded clone.

V	D	size	J	DNA	CDR3
TRBV7-8	TRBD1	few	TRBJ1-1	TGTGCCAGCAGCTTCCGGGACAGAGACACTGAAGCTTTCTTT	CASSFRDRDTEAFF
TRBV18	NA	NA	TRBJ1-1	TGTGCCAGCTCAACGGGAGGGGACGCTTTCTTT	CASSTGGDAFF
TRBV10-3	NA	NA	TRBJ1-6	TGTGCCATCAGTGGAGCAGGGAACAATTCACCCCTCCACTTT	CAISGAGNNSPLHF
TRBV28	TRBD1	few	TRBJ1-1	TGTGCCAGCAGCGCACAGGGGGCGGCAGCTTTCTTT	CASSAQGAAAFF
TRBV24-1	NA	NA	TRBJ1-2	TGTGCCACCAGTGAGGGCGGGGCGAGAGGCTACACCTTC	CATSEGGARGYTF
TRBV15	TRBD1	NA	TRBJ1-4	TGTGCCACCAGCAGAGAGGGACAGCCTAATGAAAAACTGTTTTTT	CATSREGQPNEKLFF
TRBV29-1	NA	NA	TRBJ2-6	TGCAGCGTTGAAGATTACGGTACCTCTGGGGCCAACGTCCTGACTTTC	CSVEDYGTSGANVLTF
TRBV7-2	NA	once	TRBJ2-3	TGTGCCAGCAGCTTAGGGTGGGAGTCGGAGCAGTATTTT	CASSLGWESEQYF
TRBV27	NA	NA	TRBJ2-7	TGTGCCAGCAGTTTACCCGGAGGGTACGAGCAGTACTTC	CASSLPGGYEQYF
TRBV7-6	NA	NA	TRBJ2-7	TGTGCCAGCAGCCCCAAATTCGAGAAGGGGGAGCAGTACTTC	CASSPKFEKGEQYF
TRBV3-1/TRBV3-2	NA	NA	TRBJ2-7	TGTGCCAGTCTCCCGAATGGGGCGAGCTCCTACGAGCAGTACTTC	CASLPNGASSYEQYF
TRBV28	NA	NA	TRBJ1-2	TGTGCCAGCAGTTTCGGGGGAGGCTACACCTTC	CASSFGGGYTF
TRBV14	NA	NA	TRBJ1-2	TGTGCCAGCAGCCTACAGACAAATTATGGCTACACCTTC	CASSLQTNYGYTF
TRBV7-9	NA	NA	TRBJ2-3	TGTGCCAGCAGCTTGGGACAATCTTTCACAGATACGCAGTATTTT	CASSLGQSFTDTQYF